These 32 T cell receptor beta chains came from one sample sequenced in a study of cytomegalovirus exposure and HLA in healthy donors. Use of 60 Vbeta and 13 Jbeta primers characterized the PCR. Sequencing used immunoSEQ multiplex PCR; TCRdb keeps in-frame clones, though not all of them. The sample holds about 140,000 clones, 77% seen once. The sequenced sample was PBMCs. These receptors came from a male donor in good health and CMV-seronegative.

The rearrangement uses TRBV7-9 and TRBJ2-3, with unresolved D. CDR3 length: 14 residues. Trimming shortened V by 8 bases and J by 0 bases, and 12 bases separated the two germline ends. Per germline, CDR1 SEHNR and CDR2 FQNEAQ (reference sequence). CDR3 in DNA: TGTGCCAGCGCCCCAGATCATAGCACAGATACGCAGTATTTT. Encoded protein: CASAPDHSTDTQYF.

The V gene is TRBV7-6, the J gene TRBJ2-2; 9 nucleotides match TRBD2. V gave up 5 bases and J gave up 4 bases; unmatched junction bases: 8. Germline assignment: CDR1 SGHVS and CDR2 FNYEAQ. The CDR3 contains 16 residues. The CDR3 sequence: CASSPAGGLSTGELFF. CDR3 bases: TGTGCCAGCAGCCCCGCGGGGGGGCTTAGCACCGGGGAGCTGTTTTTT.

CDR3 bases: TGCGCCAGCAGCCAAGAAGGGACAGGGTGGGAAAAACTGTTTTTT. Translating gives CASSQEGTGWEKLFF. The chain recombines TRBV4-1 with TRBJ1-4; 9 bases line up with TRBD1. The CDR3 has 15 amino acids. The V and J ends lost 0 bases and 8 bases, in that order; junction bases with no gene match: 4. The germline V gene encodes CDR1 MGHRA and CDR2 YSYEKL.

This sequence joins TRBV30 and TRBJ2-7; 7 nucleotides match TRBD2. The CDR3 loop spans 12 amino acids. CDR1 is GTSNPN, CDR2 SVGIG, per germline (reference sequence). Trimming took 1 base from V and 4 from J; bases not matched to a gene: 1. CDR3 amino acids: CAWSGTSYEQYF. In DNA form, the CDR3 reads TGTGCCTGGAGTGGGACTAGTTACGAGCAGTACTTC.

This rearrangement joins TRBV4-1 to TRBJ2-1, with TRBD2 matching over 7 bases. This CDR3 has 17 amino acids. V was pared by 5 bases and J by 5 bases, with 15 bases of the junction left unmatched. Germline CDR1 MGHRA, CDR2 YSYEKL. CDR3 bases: TGCGCCAGCAGCTTTAGCAGGAGGGGCGGGGGAAACAATGAGCAGTTCTTC. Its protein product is CASSFSRRGGGNNEQFF.

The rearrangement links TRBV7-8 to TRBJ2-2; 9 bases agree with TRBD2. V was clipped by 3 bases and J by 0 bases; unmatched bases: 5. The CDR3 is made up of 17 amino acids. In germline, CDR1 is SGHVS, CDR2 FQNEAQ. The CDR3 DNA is TGTGCCAGCAGCTTTGGCGGGGGGGAACCGAACACCGGGGAGCTGTTTTTT. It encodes CASSFGGGEPNTGELFF. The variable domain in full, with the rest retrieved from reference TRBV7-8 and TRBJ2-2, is GAGVSQSPRYKVAKRGQDVALRCDPISGHVSLFWYQQALGQGPEFLTYFQNEAQLDKSGLPSDRFFAERPEGSVSTLKIQRTQQEDSAVYLCASSFGGGEPNTGELFFGEGSRLTVL.

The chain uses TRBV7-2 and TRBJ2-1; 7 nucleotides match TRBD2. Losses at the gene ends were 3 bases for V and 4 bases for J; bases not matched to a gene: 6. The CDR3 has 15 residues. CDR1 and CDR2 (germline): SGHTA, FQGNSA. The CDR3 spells CASSFIGGGYNEQFF. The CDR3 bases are TGTGCCAGCAGCTTCATTGGGGGAGGGTACAATGAGCAGTTCTTC.

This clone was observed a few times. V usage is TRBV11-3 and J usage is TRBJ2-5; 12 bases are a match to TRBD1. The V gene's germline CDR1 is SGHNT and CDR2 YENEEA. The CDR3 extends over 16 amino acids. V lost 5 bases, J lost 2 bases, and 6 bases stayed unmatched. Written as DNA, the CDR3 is TGTGCCAGCAGCCAGGGACAGGGGGCTCGGCAAGAGACCCAGTACTTC. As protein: CASSQGQGARQETQYF.

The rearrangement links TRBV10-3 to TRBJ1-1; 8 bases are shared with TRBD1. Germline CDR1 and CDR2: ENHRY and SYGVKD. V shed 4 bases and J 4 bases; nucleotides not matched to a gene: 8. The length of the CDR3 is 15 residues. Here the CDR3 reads CAISGTGTGTTEAFF. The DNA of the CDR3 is TGTGCCATCAGTGGAACTGGGACAGGAACCACTGAAGCTTTCTTT.

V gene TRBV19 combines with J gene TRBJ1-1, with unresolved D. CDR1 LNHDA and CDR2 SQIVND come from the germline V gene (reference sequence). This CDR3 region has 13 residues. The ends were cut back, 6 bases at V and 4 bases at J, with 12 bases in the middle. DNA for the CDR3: TGTGCCAGTAGCCTTAGGCCGGGCACTGAAGCTTTCTTT. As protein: CASSLRPGTEAFF.

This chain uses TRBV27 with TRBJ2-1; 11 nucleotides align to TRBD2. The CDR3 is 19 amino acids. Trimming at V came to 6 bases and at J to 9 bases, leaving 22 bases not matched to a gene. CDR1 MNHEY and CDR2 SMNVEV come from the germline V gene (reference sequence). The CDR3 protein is CASRGESPNGLAGFSEQFF. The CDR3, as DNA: TGTGCCAGCAGAGGGGAGTCCCCCAATGGACTAGCGGGTTTTAGTGAGCAGTTCTTC.

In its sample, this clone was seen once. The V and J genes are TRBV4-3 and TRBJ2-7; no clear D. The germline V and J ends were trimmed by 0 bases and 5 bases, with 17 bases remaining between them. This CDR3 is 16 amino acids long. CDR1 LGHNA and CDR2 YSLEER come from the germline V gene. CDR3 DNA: TGCGCCAGCAGCCAAGATAAATGGCAGTTTGTTGACGAGCAGTACTTC. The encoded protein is CASSQDKWQFVDEQYF.

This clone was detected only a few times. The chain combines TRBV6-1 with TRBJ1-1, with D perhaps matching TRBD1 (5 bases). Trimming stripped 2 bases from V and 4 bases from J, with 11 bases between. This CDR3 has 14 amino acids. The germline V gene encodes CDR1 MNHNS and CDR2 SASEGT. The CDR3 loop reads CASSEIQGVTEAFF. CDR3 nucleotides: TGTGCCAGCAGTGAAATCCAGGGTGTCACTGAAGCTTTCTTT.

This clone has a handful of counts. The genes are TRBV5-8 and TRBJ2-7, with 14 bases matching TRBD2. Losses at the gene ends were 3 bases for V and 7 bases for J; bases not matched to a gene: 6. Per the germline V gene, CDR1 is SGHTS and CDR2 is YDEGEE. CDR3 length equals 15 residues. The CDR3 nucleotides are TGTGCCAGCAGCTGGACTAGCGGGAGGCTACCGGAGCAGTACTTC. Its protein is CASSWTSGRLPEQYF.

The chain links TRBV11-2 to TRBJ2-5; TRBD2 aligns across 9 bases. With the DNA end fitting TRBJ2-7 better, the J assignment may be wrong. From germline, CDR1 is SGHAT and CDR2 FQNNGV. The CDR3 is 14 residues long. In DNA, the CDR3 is TGTGCCAGCACACTAGCGGGCAACTCCTACGAGCAGTACTTC. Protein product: CASTLAGNSYEQYF.

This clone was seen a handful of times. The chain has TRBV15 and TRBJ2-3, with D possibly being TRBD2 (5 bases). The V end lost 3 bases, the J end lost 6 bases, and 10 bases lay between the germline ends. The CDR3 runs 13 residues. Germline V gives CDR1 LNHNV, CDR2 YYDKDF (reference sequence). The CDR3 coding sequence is TGTGCCACCAGCAGGGGGAGAACCGATACGCAGTATTTT. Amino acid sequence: CATSRGRTDTQYF.

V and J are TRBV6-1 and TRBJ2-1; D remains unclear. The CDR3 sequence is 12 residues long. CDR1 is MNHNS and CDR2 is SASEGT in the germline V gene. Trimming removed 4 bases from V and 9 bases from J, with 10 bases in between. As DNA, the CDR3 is TGTGCCAGCAGTGTGGTGACACGTGAGCAGTTCTTC. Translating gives CASSVVTREQFF.

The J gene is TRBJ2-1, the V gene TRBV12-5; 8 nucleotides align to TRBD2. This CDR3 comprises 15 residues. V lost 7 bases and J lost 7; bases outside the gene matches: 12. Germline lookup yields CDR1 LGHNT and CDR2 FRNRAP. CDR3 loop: CASDFAGGMGNEQFF. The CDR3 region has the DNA TGTGCTAGTGACTTTGCGGGGGGAATGGGGAATGAGCAGTTCTTC.

The CDR3 sequence is CASSQDGGTYNEKLFF. In nucleotides, the CDR3 is TGCGCCAGCAGCCAAGATGGGGGGACCTATAATGAAAAACTGTTTTTT. The chain employs TRBV4-1 and TRBJ1-4; TRBD1 is a possible D gene (5 bases). V was shortened by 0 bases and J by 4 bases, with 12 bases between the two germline ends. The germline gives CDR1 MGHRA, CDR2 YSYEKL. The CDR3 length is 16 residues.

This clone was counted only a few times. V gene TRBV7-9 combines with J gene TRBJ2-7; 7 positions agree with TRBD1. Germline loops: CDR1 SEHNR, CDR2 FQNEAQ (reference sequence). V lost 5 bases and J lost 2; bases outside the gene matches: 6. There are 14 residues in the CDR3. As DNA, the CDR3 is TGTGCCAGCAGCCTGGGACAGAGCCCCTACGAGCAGTACTTC. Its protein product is CASSLGQSPYEQYF.

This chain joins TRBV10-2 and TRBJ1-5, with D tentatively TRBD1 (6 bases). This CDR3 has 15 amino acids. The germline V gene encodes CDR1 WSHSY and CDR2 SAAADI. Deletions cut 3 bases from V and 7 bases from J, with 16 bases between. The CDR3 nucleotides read TGCGCCAGCAGTGACGCAAACAGGGTAGGGCAGCCCCAGCATTTT. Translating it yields CASSDANRVGQPQHF.

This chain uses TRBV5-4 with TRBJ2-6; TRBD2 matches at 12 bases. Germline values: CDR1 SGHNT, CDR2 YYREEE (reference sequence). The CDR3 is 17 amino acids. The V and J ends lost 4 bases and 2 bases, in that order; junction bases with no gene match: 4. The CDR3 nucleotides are TGTGCCAGCAGCCCGACTAGCGGGAGTACTGGGGCCAACGTCCTGACTTTC. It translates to CASSPTSGSTGANVLTF.

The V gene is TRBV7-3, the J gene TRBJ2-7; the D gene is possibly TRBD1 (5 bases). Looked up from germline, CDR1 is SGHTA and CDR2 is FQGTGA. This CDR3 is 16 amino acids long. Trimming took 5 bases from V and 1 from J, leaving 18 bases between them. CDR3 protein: CASSHFGHPLSYEQYF. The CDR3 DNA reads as TGTGCCAGCAGCCACTTCGGACATCCACTATCCTACGAGCAGTACTTC.

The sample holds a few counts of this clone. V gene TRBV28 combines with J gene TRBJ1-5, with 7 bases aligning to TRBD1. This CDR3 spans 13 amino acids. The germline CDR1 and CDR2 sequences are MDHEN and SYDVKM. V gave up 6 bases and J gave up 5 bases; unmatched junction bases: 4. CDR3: CASRGGQYQPQHF. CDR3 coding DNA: TGTGCCAGCAGGGGGGGACAGTATCAGCCCCAGCATTTT.

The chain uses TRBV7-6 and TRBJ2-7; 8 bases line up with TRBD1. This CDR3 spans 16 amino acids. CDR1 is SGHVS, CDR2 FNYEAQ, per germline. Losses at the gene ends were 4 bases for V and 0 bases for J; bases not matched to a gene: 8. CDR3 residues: CASSSGQGLLSYEQYF. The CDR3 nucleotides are TGTGCCAGCAGCTCCGGACAGGGCCTACTCTCCTACGAGCAGTACTTC. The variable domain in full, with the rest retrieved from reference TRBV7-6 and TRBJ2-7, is GAGVSQSPRYKVTKRGQDVALRCDPISGHVSLYWYRQALGQGPEFLTYFNYEAQQDKSGLPNDRFSAERPEGSISTLTIQRTEQRDSAMYRCASSSGQGLLSYEQYFGPGTRLTVT.

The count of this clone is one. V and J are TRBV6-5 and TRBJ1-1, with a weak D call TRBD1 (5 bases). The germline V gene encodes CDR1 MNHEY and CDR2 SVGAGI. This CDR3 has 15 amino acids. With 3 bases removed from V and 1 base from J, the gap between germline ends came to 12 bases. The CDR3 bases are TGTGCCAGCAGTTATTCAGGGATCGCGAACACTGAAGCTTTCTTT. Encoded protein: CASSYSGIANTEAFF.

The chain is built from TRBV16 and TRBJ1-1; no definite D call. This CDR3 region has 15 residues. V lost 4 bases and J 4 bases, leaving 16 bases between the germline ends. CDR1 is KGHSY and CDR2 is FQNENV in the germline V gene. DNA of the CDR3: TGTGCCAGCAGCCCTACCTCAACAGTGAGCACTGAAGCTTTCTTT. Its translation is CASSPTSTVSTEAFF. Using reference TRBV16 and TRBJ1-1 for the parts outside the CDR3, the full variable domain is GEEVAQTPKHLVRGEGQKAKLYCAPIKGHSYVFWYQQVLKNEFKFLISFQNENVFDETGMPKERFSAKCLPNSPCSLEIQATKLEDSAVYFCASSPTSTVSTEAFFGQGTRLTVV.

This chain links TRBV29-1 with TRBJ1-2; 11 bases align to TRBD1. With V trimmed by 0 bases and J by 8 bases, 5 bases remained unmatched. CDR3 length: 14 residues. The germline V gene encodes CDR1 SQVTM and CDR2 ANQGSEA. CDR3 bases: TGCAGCGTTGAAGATGGACAGGGGGCTTGGGGCTACACCTTC. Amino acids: CSVEDGQGAWGYTF.

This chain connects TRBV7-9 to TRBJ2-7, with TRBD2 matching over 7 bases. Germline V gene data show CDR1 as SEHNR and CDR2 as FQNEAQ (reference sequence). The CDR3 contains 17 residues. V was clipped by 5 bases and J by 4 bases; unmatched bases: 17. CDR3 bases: TGTGCCAGCAGCCGGCATGAGGGACTACGTGTCCCTTACGAGCAGTACTTC. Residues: CASSRHEGLRVPYEQYF.

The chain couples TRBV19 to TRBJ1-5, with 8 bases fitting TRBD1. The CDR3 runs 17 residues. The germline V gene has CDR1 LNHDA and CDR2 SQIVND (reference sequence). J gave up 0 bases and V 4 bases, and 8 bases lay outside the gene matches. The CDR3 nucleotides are TGTGCCAGTAGTACGTGGACAGGGAAATATAGCAATCAGCCCCAGCATTTT. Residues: CASSTWTGKYSNQPQHF.

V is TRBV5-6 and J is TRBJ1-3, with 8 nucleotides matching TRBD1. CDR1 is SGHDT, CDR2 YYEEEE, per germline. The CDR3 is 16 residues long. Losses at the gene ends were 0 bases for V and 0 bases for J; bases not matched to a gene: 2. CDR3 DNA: TGTGCCAGCAGCTTGGGGGACAGGCTCTCTGGAAACACCATATATTTT. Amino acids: CASSLGDRLSGNTIYF. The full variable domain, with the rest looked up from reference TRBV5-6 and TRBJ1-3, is DAGVTQSPTHLIKTRGQQVTLRCSPKSGHDTVSWYQQALGQGPQFIFQYYEEEERQRGNFPDRFSGHQFPNYSSELNVNALLLGDSALYLCASSLGDRLSGNTIYFGEGSWLTVV.

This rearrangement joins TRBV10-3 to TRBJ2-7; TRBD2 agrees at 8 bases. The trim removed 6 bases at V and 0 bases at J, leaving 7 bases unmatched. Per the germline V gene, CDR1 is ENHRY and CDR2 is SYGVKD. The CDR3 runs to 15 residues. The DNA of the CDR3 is TGTGCCATCAGAGGGGAAGGGACTAGCTCCTACGAGCAGTACTTC. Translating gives CAIRGEGTSSYEQYF.